The clone carrying this TCR beta chain has a count of ten or more. The antigen is not known. These data belong to a study of T cells in Graves' hyperthyroidism and ophthalmopathy. About the study: Blood from the periphery was taken at initial diagnosis, before any treatment.

Study-level results: A model using 13 V-J features told ophthalmopathy apart from stable hyperthyroidism. Most expanded thyroid clonotypes above 0.001 also appeared in blood.

Using RNA transcripts as the source, TCR beta CDR3 regions were amplified. Primed by the HTBI set, a first-round RT-PCR was run on the TCR CDR3. TCRdb independently ran MiXCR on the multiplex PCR reads; one entry per CDR3 protein. The table records some 380,000 distinct CDR3 sequences, roughly 13% of them present only once. V dropped 1 base and J dropped 0 bases, with 4 bases sitting between them. The length of the CDR3 is 14 residues. Germline V CDR1 and CDR2: LNHNV, YYDKDF (reference sequence). The blood specimen was taken at initial hyperthyroidism diagnosis, before any ophthalmopathy symptoms. V usage is TRBV15 and J usage is TRBJ1-5, with D unresolved. Material: blood. The clonotype originates from a man aged 25 to 45 with Graves' hyperthyroidism that later progressed to Graves' ophthalmopathy. DNA for the CDR3: TGTGCCACCAGCAGAGTTAGTAGCAATCAGCCCCAGCATTTT. It specifies CATSRVSSNQPQHF.